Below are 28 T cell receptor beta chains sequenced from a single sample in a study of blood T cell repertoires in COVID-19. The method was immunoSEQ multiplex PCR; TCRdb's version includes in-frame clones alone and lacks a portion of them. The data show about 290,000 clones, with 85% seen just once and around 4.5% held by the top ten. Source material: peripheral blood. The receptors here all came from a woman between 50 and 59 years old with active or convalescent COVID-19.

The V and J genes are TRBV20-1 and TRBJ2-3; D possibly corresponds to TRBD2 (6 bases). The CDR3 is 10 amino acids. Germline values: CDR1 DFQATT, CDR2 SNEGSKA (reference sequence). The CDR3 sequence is CSVGTHTQYF. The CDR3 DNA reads TGCAGCGTGGGGACTCATACGCAGTATTTT.

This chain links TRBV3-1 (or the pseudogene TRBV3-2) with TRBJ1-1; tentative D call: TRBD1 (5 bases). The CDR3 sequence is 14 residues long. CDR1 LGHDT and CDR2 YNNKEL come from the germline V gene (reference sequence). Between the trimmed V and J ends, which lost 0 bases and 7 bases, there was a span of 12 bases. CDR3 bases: TGTGCCAGCAGCCAAGACTTCTGGGGCGGTGAAGCTTTCTTT. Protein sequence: CASSQDFWGGEAFF.

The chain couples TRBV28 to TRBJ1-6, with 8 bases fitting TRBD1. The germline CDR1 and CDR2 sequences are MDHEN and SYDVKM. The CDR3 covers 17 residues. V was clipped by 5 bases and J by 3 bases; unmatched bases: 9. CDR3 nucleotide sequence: TGTGCCAGCAGTCCTGACAGGGGAGGTGTCTATAATTCACCCCTCCACTTT. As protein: CASSPDRGGVYNSPLHF. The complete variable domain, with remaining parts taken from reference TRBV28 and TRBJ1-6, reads DVKVTQSSRYLVKRTGEKVFLECVQDMDHENMFWYRQDPGLGLRLIYFSYDVKMKEKGDIPEGYSVSREKKERFSLILESASTNQTSMYLCASSPDRGGVYNSPLHFGNGTRLTVT.

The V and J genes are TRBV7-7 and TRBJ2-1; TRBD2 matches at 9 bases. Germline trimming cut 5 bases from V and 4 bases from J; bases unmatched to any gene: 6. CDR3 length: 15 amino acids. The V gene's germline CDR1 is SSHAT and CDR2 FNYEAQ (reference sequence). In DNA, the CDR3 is TGTGCCAGCAGCCTCGGGACTAGCACATACAATGAGCAGTTCTTC. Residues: CASSLGTSTYNEQFF.

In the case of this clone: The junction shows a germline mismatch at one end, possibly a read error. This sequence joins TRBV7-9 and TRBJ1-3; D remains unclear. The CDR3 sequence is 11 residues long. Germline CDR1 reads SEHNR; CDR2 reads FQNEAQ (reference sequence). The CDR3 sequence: CASSLYSTLYF. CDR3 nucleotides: TGTGCCAGCAGCTTATACAGCACCCTATATTTT.

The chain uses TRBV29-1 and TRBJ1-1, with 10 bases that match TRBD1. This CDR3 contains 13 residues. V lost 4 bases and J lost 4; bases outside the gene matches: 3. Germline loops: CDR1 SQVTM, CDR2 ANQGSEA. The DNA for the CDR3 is TGCAGCGTTGGGGGACAGGGGTCCACTGAAGCTTTCTTT. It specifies CSVGGQGSTEAFF.

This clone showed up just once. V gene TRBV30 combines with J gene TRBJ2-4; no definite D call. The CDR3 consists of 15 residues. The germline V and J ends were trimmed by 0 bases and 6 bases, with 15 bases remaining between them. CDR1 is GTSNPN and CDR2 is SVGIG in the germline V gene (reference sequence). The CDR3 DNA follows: TGTGCCTGGAGTGTTGGCGTCGACCGGGTAAACATTCAGTACTTC. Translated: CAWSVGVDRVNIQYF. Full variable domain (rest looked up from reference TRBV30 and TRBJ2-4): SQTIHQWPATLVQPVGSPLSLECTVEGTSNPNLYWYRQAAGRGLQLLFYSVGIGQISSEVPQNLSASRPQDRQFILSSKKLLLSDSGFYLCAWSVGVDRVNIQYFGAGTRLSVL.

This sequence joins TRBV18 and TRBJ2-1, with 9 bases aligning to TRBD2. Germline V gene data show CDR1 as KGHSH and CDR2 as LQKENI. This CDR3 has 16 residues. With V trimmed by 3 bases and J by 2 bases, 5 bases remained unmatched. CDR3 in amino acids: CASSPVSGRAYNEQFF. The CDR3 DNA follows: TGTGCCAGCTCACCTGTTAGCGGGAGAGCCTACAATGAGCAGTTCTTC.

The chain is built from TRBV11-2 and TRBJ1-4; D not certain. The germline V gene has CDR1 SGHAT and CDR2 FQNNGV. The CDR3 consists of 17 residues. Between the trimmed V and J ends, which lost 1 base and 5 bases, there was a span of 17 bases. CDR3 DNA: TGTGCCAGCAGCTTAGGAATGGGGAGGACGACGAATGAAAAACTGTTTTTT. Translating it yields CASSLGMGRTTNEKLFF.

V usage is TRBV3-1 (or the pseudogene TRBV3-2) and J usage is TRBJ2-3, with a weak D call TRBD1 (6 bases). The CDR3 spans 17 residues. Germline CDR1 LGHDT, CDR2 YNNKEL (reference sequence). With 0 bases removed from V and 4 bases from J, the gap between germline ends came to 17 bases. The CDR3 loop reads CASSQDGTGMIPDTQYF. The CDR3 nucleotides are TGTGCCAGCAGCCAAGATGGAACAGGGATGATCCCAGATACGCAGTATTTT.

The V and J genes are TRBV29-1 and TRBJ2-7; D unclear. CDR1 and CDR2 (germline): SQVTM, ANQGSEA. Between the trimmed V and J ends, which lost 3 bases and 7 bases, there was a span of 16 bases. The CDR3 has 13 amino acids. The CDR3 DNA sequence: TGCAGCGTTGATCTTTGGGCCTCTCGTGAGCAGTACTTC. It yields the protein CSVDLWASREQYF.

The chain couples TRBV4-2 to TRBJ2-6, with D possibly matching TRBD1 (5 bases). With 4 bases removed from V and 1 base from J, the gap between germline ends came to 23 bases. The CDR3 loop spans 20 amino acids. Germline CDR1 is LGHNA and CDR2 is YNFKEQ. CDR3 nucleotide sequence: TGTGCCAGCAGCCGTTATGCAGGGTCGGCTATTGAGTCTGGGGCCAACGTCCTGACTTTC. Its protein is CASSRYAGSAIESGANVLTF.

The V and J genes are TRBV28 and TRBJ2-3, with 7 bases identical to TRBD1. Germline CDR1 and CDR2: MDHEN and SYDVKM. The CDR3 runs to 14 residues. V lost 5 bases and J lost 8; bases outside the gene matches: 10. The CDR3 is CASSQTGKRGTQYF. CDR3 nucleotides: TGTGCCAGCAGTCAGACAGGGAAGAGAGGTACGCAGTATTTT.

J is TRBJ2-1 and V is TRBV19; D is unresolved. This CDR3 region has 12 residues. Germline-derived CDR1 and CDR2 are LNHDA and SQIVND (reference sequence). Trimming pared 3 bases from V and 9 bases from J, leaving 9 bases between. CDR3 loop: CASSMVGVEQFF. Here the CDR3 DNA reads TGTGCCAGTAGTATGGTGGGCGTTGAGCAGTTCTTC. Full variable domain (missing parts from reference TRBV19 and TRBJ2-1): DGGITQSPKYLFRKEGQNVTLSCEQNLNHDAMYWYRQDPGQGLRLIYYSQIVNDFQKGDIAEGYSVSREKKESFPLTVTSAQKNPTAFYLCASSMVGVEQFFGPGTRLTVL.

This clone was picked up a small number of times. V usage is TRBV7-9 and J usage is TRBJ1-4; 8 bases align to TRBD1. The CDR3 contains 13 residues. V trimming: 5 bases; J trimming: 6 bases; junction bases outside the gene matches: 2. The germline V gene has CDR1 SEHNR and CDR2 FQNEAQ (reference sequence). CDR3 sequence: CASSRGQDEKLFF. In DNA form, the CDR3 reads TGTGCCAGCAGCCGGGGACAGGATGAAAAACTGTTTTTT.

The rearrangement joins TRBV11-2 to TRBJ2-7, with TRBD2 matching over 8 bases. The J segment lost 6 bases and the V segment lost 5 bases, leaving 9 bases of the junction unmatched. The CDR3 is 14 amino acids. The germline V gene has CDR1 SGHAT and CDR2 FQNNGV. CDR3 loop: CASSPTAGGAEQYF. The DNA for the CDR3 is TGTGCCAGCAGCCCTACCGCCGGGGGGGCCGAGCAGTACTTC.

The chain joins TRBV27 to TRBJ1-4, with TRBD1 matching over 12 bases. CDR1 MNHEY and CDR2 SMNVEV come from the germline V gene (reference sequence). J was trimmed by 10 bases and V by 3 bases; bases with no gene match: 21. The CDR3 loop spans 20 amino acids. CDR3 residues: CASSLYGVGTGGELAGKLFF. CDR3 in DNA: TGTGCCAGCAGTTTGTATGGGGTAGGGACAGGGGGCGAGTTGGCAGGAAAACTGTTTTTT.

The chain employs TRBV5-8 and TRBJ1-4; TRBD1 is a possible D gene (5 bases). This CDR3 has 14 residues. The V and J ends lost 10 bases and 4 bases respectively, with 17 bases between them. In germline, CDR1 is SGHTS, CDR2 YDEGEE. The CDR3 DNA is TGTGCCGGGGCCCCACAAAGGGTTAATGAAAAACTGTTTTTT. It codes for CAGAPQRVNEKLFF.

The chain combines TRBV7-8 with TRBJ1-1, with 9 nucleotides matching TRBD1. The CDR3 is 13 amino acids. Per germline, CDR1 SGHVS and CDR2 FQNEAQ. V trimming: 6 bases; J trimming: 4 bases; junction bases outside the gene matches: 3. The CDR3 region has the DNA TGTGCCAGCAGTCTGACAGGGGGCACTGAAGCTTTCTTT. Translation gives CASSLTGGTEAFF.

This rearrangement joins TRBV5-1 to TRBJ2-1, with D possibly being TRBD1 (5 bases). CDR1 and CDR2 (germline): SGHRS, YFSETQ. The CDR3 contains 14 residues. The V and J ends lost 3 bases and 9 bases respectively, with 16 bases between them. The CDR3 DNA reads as TGCGCCAGCAGCTCGCAGCCCAGGGTGGGTGAGCAGTTCTTC. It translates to CASSSQPRVGEQFF.

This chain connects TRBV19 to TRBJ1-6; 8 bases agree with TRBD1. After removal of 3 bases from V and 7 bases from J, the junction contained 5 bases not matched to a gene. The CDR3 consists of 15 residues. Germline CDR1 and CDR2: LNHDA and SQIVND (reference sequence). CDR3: CASSIGTGQNSPLHF. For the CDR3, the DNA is TGTGCCAGTAGTATCGGGACAGGTCAAAATTCACCCCTCCACTTT.

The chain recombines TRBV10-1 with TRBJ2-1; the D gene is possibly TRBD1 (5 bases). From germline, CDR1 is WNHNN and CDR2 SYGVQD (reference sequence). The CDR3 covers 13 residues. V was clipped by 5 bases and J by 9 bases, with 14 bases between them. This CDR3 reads CASSNSRQGEQFF. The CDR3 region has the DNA TGCGCCAGCAGTAACTCCCGTCAGGGTGAGCAGTTCTTC.

The CDR3 bases are TGTGCCAGCAGGTACAGGGTGATGAGCAATCAGCCCCAGCATTTT. Translated, it gives CASRYRVMSNQPQHF. The chain joins TRBV2 to TRBJ1-5; perhaps TRBD1 as D (6 bases). This CDR3 has 15 amino acids. Per the germline V gene, CDR1 is SNHLY and CDR2 is FYNNEI. V was cut by 6 bases and J by 1 base, with 13 bases left in between. Full variable domain (outside the CDR3, taken from reference TRBV2 and TRBJ1-5): EPEVTQTPSHQVTQMGQEVILRCVPISNHLYFYWYRQILGQKVEFLVSFYNNEISEKSEIFDDQFSVERPDGSNFTLKIRSTKLEDSAMYFCASRYRVMSNQPQHFGDGTRLSIL.

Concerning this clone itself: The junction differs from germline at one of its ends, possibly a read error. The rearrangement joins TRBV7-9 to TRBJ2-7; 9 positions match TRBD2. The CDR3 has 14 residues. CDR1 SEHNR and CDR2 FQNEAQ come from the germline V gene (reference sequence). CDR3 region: CASSLAGETYEQYF. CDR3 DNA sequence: TGTGCCAGCAGTTTAGCGGGAGAGACGTACGAGCAGTACTTC.

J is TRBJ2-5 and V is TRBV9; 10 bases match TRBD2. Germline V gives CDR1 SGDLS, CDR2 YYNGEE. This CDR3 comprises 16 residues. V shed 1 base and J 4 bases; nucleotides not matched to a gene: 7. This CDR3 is CASSVSSGRASETQYF. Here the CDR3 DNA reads TGTGCCAGCAGCGTATCCAGCGGGAGGGCCTCAGAGACCCAGTACTTC.

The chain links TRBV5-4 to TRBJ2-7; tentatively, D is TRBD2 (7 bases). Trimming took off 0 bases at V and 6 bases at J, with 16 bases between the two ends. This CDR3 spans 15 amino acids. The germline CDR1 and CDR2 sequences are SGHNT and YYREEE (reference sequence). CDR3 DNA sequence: TGTGCCAGCAGCTTGGTAACAGGGAGGGGCGCCGAGCAGTACTTC. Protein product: CASSLVTGRGAEQYF. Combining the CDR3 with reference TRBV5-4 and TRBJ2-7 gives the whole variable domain ETGVTQSPTHLIKTRGQQVTLRCSSQSGHNTVSWYQQALGQGPQFIFQYYREEENGRGNFPPRFSGLQFPNYSSELNVNALELDDSALYLCASSLVTGRGAEQYFGPGTRLTVT.

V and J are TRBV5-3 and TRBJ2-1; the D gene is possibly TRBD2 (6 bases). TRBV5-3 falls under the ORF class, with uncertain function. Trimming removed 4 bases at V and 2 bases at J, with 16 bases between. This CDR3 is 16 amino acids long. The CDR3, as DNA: TGTGCCAGAAGCACCTCCGGGACTTTTCCCTACAATGAGCAGTTCTTC. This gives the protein CARSTSGTFPYNEQFF.

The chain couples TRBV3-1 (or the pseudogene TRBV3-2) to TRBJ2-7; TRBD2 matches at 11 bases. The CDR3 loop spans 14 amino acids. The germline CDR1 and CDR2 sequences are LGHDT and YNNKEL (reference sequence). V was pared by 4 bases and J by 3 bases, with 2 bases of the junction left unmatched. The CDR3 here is CASSRLAGSYEQYF. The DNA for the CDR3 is TGTGCCAGCAGCCGACTAGCGGGGAGCTACGAGCAGTACTTC.